Following are 15 T cell receptor beta chains from one sample sequenced in a study of T cells in Graves' hyperthyroidism and ophthalmopathy. TCR beta CDR3 region amplification was performed from RNA transcripts. The TCR CDR3 first-round RT-PCR relied on the HTBI primer set. TCRdb re-called the multiplex PCR reads through MiXCR, storing one row per CDR3 protein. The profile shows around 560,000 distinct CDR3 sequences, approximately 15% of them singletons. Material: blood. These receptors all come from a young woman with Graves' hyperthyroidism.

To note about this clonotype: A much larger clone lies a single base off, so this may be a read error. The V gene is TRBV24-1, the J gene TRBJ2-2; tentative D call: TRBD2 (6 bases). This CDR3 is 14 amino acids long. Germline CDR1 KGHDR, CDR2 SFDVKD. The V and J ends lost 5 bases and 6 bases respectively, with 12 bases between them. The CDR3 sequence: CATSVPGVAGELFF. In DNA, the CDR3 is TGTGCCACCAGTGTGCCGGGAGTCGCCGGGGAGCTGTTTTTT.

This clonotype was counted between two and nine times. The V call is TRBV6-2 or TRBV6-3, the J call TRBJ2-1; TRBD2 aligns across 9 bases. Germline-derived CDR1 and CDR2 are MNHEY and SVGEGT. The CDR3 consists of 15 residues. Trimming took 6 bases from V and 5 from J; bases not matched to a gene: 8. DNA of the CDR3: TGTGCCAGCAGCCAAAGCGGGGGGCGGAACAATGAGCAGTTCTTC. This encodes CASSQSGGRNNEQFF.

This clonotype was seen a handful of times. The J gene is TRBJ1-5, the V gene TRBV30; possible D gene TRBD1, 5 bases. This CDR3 has 13 residues. Germline V lookup: CDR1 GTSNPN, CDR2 SVGIG (reference sequence). V was pared by 3 bases and J by 0 bases, with 6 bases between. Written as DNA, the CDR3 is TGTGCCTGGAGGGGGGGTAGCAATCAGCCCCAGCATTTT. It is translated as CAWRGGSNQPQHF.

This clonotype has at least ten counts. The chain carries TRBV20-1 and TRBJ2-7; D uncertain. Germline V gene sequence: CDR1 DFQATT, CDR2 SNEGSKA (reference sequence). Between the trimmed V and J ends, which lost 1 base and 2 bases, there was a span of 9 bases. CDR3 size: 13 residues. CDR3 loop: CSARGQPTYEQYF. CDR3 DNA sequence: TGCAGTGCTAGAGGTCAGCCCACCTACGAGCAGTACTTC.

The chain employs TRBV7-2 and TRBJ2-7, with 9 bases fitting TRBD2. In germline, CDR1 is SGHTA, CDR2 FQGNSA. This CDR3 region has 16 residues. After removal of 5 bases from V and 0 bases from J, the junction contained 8 bases not matched to a gene. CDR3 in amino acids: CASSSSGGFNSYEQYF. CDR3 coding DNA: TGTGCCAGCAGCAGTAGCGGGGGATTTAACTCCTACGAGCAGTACTTC.

Remarks on this clonotype: A much larger clone sits a single nucleotide away, making a read error possible. This chain uses TRBV28 with TRBJ2-1; 7 nucleotides agree with TRBD2. The CDR3 loop spans 16 amino acids. Trimming at V came to 5 bases and at J to 13 bases, leaving 20 bases not matched to a gene. Germline-derived CDR1 and CDR2 are MDHEN and SYDVKM. Here the CDR3 reads CASSRRMTSRQETQFF. The CDR3 bases are TGTGCCAGCAGTCGACGCATGACTAGCAGACAAGAGACCCAGTTCTTC.

V usage is TRBV12-3 or TRBV12-4 and J usage is TRBJ2-2, with 7 positions matching TRBD2. Trimming removed 1 base from V and 6 bases from J; junction bases left unmatched: 2. This CDR3 spans 14 amino acids. The CDR3 sequence: CASSLDGGAGELFF. The CDR3 coding sequence is TGTGCCAGCAGTTTAGATGGGGGGGCCGGGGAGCTGTTTTTT.

This clonotype was found many times. The gene calls are TRBV3-1 and TRBJ2-2; no firm D call. The germline CDR1 and CDR2 sequences are LGHDT and YNNKEL (reference sequence). CDR3 length: 12 residues. V was clipped by 3 bases and J by 5 bases, with 4 bases between them. CDR3 protein: CASSHGTGELFF. The CDR3, as DNA: TGTGCCAGCAGCCACGGAACCGGGGAGCTGTTTTTT.

This clonotype was picked up many times. The chain employs TRBV11-2 and TRBJ1-2; perhaps TRBD1 as D (6 bases). Germline loops: CDR1 SGHAT, CDR2 FQNNGV. The CDR3 sequence is 13 residues long. V was shortened by 4 bases and J by 7 bases, with 13 bases between the two germline ends. The CDR3 DNA reads as TGTGCCAGCAGCTCCTATGGGGGGGCTGGCTACACCTTC. This translates into CASSSYGGAGYTF.

The chain links TRBV19 to TRBJ2-2, with D uncertain. CDR3 size: 14 residues. Germline V lookup: CDR1 LNHDA, CDR2 SQIVND (reference sequence). Trimming shortened V by 7 bases and J by 4 bases, and 13 bases separated the two germline ends. CDR3: CASNTLRGTGELFF. The CDR3, as DNA: TGTGCCAGTAATACCCTACGAGGCACCGGGGAGCTGTTTTTT.

This clonotype was found many times. The chain joins TRBV6-2 or TRBV6-3 to TRBJ2-4; 7 bases align to TRBD1. Trimming at V came to 5 bases and at J to 2 bases, leaving 15 bases not matched to a gene. The CDR3 sequence is 18 residues long. From germline, CDR1 is MNHEY and CDR2 SVGEGT. In nucleotides, the CDR3 is TGTGCCAGCAGTCTCACCATCCGACAGGGCCGCCCCAAAAACATTCAGTACTTC. As protein: CASSLTIRQGRPKNIQYF.

This clonotype was seen many times. The genes are TRBV2 and TRBJ1-2; TRBD1 matches at 9 bases. With V trimmed by 4 bases and J by 5 bases, 5 bases remained unmatched. In germline, CDR1 is SNHLY, CDR2 FYNNEI. This CDR3 has 14 residues. DNA of the CDR3: TGTGCCAGCAGTGCGGGACAGGGACCGTATGGCTACACCTTC. Translation: CASSAGQGPYGYTF.

This clonotype was seen ten or more times. The V call is TRBV28, the J call TRBJ2-7; 8 positions agree with TRBD1. The CDR3 contains 15 residues. The V segment lost 5 bases and the J segment 4 bases; nucleotides outside the gene matches: 10. From germline, CDR1 is MDHEN and CDR2 SYDVKM. DNA for the CDR3: TGTGCCAGCAGTACTCCGGGACAGGATAGATACGAGCAGTACTTC. It yields the protein CASSTPGQDRYEQYF.

The genes are TRBV14 and TRBJ1-1, with TRBD1 matching over 8 bases. The CDR3 consists of 16 residues. After removal of 2 bases from V and 1 base from J, the junction contained 6 bases not matched to a gene. Germline CDR1 is SGHDN and CDR2 is FVKESK. CDR3 residues: CASSQYLGQGNTEAFF. In nucleotides, the CDR3 is TGTGCCAGCAGCCAATACTTAGGACAGGGGAACACTGAAGCTTTCTTT.

This clonotype has at least ten counts. The gene calls are TRBV6-1 and TRBJ2-7; D may correspond to TRBD1 or TRBD2 (5 bases each). V lost 6 bases and J lost 4, with 10 bases in between. The V gene's germline CDR1 is MNHNS and CDR2 SASEGT. This CDR3 region has 12 residues. The CDR3 is CASSEGNYEQYF. CDR3 sequence (DNA): TGTGCCAGCAGCGAGGGGAATTACGAGCAGTACTTC.